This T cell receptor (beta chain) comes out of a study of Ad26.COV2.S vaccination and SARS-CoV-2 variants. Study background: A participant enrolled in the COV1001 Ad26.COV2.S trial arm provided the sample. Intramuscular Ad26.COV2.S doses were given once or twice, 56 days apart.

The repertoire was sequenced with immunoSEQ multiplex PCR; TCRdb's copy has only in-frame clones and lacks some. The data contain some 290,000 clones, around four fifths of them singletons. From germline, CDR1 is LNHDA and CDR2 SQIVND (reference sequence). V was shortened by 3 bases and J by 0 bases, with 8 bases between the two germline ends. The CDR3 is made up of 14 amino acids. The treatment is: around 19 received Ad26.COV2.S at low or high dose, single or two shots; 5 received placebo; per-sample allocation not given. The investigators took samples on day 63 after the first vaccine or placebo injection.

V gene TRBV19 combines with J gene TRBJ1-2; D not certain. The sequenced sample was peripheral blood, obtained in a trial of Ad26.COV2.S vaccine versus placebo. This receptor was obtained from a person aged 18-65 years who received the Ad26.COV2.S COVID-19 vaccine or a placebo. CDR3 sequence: CASSIGGSNYGYTF. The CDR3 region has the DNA TGTGCCAGTAGTATCGGCGGTTCTAACTATGGCTACACCTTC.